Sequencing of this TCR beta chain was carried out in a study of T cell changes during pregnancy in multiple sclerosis. This CDR3 has 15 amino acids. Trimming stripped 3 bases from V and 0 bases from J, with 10 bases between. Germline V gives CDR1 SGDLS, CDR2 YYNGEE. The assay was immunoSEQ multiplex PCR, and TCRdb's table has in-frame clones only and misses some. Of about 51,000 clones in the sample, around 90% are singletons; the top ten hold about 3.1%. This chain uses TRBV9 with TRBJ1-3; D is uncertain. The receptor was derived from a female donor with multiple sclerosis, enrolled in a pregnancy study. This specimen was CD8+ T cells from peripheral blood mononuclear cells, taken in the second trimester of pregnancy. The CDR3 protein is CASSETSSSGNTIYF. For the CDR3, the DNA is TGTGCCAGCAGCGAGACCTCTAGCTCTGGAAACACCATATATTTT.